This TCR beta chain is drawn from a study of CD8+ T cells in alopecia areata. Treatment of the sample: oral pan-JAK inhibitor, 5-10 mg twice daily. Germline CDR1 and CDR2: MNHNY and SVGAGI (reference sequence). The CDR3 has 14 residues. Trimming pared 7 bases from V and 2 bases from J, leaving 12 bases between. Once RNA had been extracted, it was reverse transcribed into cDNA to act as the sequencing template. TCRdb keeps only in-frame clones here, not all; method: immunoSEQ multiplex PCR. The profile shows about 220,000 clones, approximately 57% of them singletons. The specimen was CD4+ T cells sorted from blood, collected at week 4, from a patient treated with tofacitinib. The sequence was collected from a human donor with alopecia areata. This chain connects TRBV6-6 to TRBJ1-5; D ambiguous. CDR3 sequence reads: CASTRGVGNQPQHF. DNA for the CDR3: TGTGCCAGCACCCGGGGAGTCGGCAATCAGCCCCAGCATTTT.